A selection of T cell receptor beta chains follows, all from one sample in a study of shared clonotypes between healthy human individuals. TCRdb's table, derived via immunoSEQ multiplex PCR, lists solely in-frame clones and lacks some. The sample lists some 980,000 clones, more than 75% occurring once. The sample taken for sequencing was memory CD4+ T cells sorted from blood. These receptor sequences come from a man younger than 35 in good health. Each CDR3 is given with its conserved first and last residue. The D gene is left open where the match is weak. For some rows the clone size is stated as once, few or many, or as a class when expanded; others skip it.

>-|-|TRBJ2-1|TRBV5-1
TGCGCCAGCTCCTTTAGGGGGATAGACAATGAGCAGTTCTTC
CASSFRGIDNEQFF
>TRBD2|once|TRBJ2-2|TRBV10-1
TGCGCCAGCGCCGGGACTAGCGACGGCGGGGAGCTGTTTTTT
CASAGTSDGGELFF
>-|-|TRBJ1-5|TRBV7-9
TGTGCCAGCAGCTTATGGGGGAAGGGGGGCAATCAGCCCCAGCATTTT
CASSLWGKGGNQPQHF
>TRBD1|-|TRBJ1-4|TRBV7-9
TGTGCCAGCAGCCCGACAGGGGGCTCGGCTAATGAAAAACTGTTTTTT
CASSPTGGSANEKLFF
>TRBD1|-|TRBJ2-2|TRBV14
TGTGCCAGCAGCCCCCCTGGACAGGGCCGCACCGGGGAGCTGTTTTTT
CASSPPGQGRTGELFF
>TRBD1|-|TRBJ1-1|TRBV28
TGTGCCAGCAATGGGGCAGGGGGCGCGACGGGCACTGAAGCTTTCTTT
CASNGAGGATGTEAFF
>-|-|TRBJ2-2|TRBV5-1
TGCGCCAGCAGCCCCCTCGCGGGCACCGGGGAGCTGTTTTTT
CASSPLAGTGELFF
>-|-|TRBJ2-1|TRBV5-1
TGCGCCAGCAGGCAGGGCGACGGGACCTACAATGAGCAGTTCTTC
CASRQGDGTYNEQFF
>TRBD1|few|TRBJ2-7|TRBV5-4
TGTGCCAGCAGCCCTTCCGGACAGGCCTACGAGCAGTACTTC
CASSPSGQAYEQYF
>TRBD1|-|TRBJ1-2|TRBV15
TGTGCCACCAGCAGGAAAGGGACAGGGGTTAGCTACACCTTC
CATSRKGTGVSYTF
>TRBD1|-|TRBJ1-6|TRBV5-6
TGTGCCAGCAGCTCGGAAAAGGGACAGGTGGATTCACCCCTCCACTTT
CASSSEKGQVDSPLHF
>-|-|TRBJ2-5|TRBV4-1
TGCGCCAGCAGCCAAGGGGGGGCGGCCGAAACCCAGTACTTC
CASSQGGAAETQYF
>-|-|TRBJ2-1|TRBV7-2
TGTGCCAGCAGCTTAGCCGGGACCCTCAATGAGCAGTTCTTC
CASSLAGTLNEQFF
>-|-|TRBJ2-5|TRBV5-1
TGCGCCAGCAGCCGGTGGGGGCAGGAGACCCAGTACTTC
CASSRWGQETQYF
>TRBD1|-|TRBJ2-1|TRBV5-1
TGCGCCAGCAGCTTCCCAGGGGGCTCCTACAATGAGCAGTTCTTC
CASSFPGGSYNEQFF
>-|few|TRBJ1-2|TRBV20-1
TGCAGTGCTAGAGTGGGAGGGGGCTACACCTTC
CSARVGGGYTF
>-|once|TRBJ2-1|TRBV9
TGTGCCAGCAGCGTAGACGGGGCCCAAGTAGGGGAGCAGTTCTTC
CASSVDGAQVGEQFF
>TRBD2|-|TRBJ2-2|TRBV7-6
TGTGCCAGCAGCTCTCCGGGACTAGCGGGGTCCGGGGAGCTGTTTTTT
CASSSPGLAGSGELFF
>-|-|TRBJ2-5|TRBV5-1
TGCGCCAGCAGCTTGGTCGCGTCAGGGGCCCTAGGGGAGACCCAGTACTTC
CASSLVASGALGETQYF
>TRBD2|-|TRBJ2-1|TRBV5-1
TGCGCCAGCAGCTTGGAGCCTAGCGGGGGGGACAATGAGCAGTTCTTC
CASSLEPSGGDNEQFF
>-|-|TRBJ2-7|TRBV19
TGTGCCAGTAGTATGAGTGGTGGGGGCTCCCCCTACGAGCAGTACTTC
CASSMSGGGSPYEQYF
>TRBD1|-|TRBJ2-2|TRBV5-1
TGCGCCAGCAGTCTTATACAGGGGTCCACCGGGGAGCTGTTTTTT
CASSLIQGSTGELFF
>TRBD1|-|TRBJ1-2|TRBV7-2
TGTGCCAGCAGCTTAGCCCCGGGACAGAACTATGGCTACACCTTC
CASSLAPGQNYGYTF
>-|-|TRBJ2-7|TRBV30
TGTGCCTGGAGTGCCCATTCCTTTGGGTACGAGCAGTACTTC
CAWSAHSFGYEQYF
>-|-|TRBJ2-3|TRBV6-5
TGTGCCAGCAGGTGGGGACTGAGCACAGATACGCAGTATTTT
CASRWGLSTDTQYF
>TRBD2|-|TRBJ2-3|TRBV18
TGTGCCAGCTCGTCACTAGCGGGGGGAGTGGATACGCAGTATTTT
CASSSLAGGVDTQYF
>TRBD1|-|TRBJ2-2|TRBV18
TGTGCCAGCTCGGAAAACAGGGGACAGGCCACCGGGGAGCTGTTTTTT
CASSENRGQATGELFF
>TRBD2|-|TRBJ2-7|TRBV4-3
TGCGCCAGCAGCCAAGTATCCGGGACTAGCGCCCCCCTCTACTTC
CASSQVSGTSAPLYF
>TRBD1|-|TRBJ2-1|TRBV2
TGTGCCAGCAGTCCGAGGGACAGGGGACCATACAATGAGCAGTTCTTC
CASSPRDRGPYNEQFF
>-|-|TRBJ2-1|TRBV5-1
TGCGCCAGCAGCTTGTCGACGAATGAGCAGTTCTTC
CASSLSTNEQFF
>TRBD2|-|TRBJ2-7|TRBV29-1
TGCAGCGGACGACTAGCGGGAGAACACGAGCAGTACTTC
CSGRLAGEHEQYF
>-|-|TRBJ2-7|TRBV19
TGTGCCAGTAGTACCCAGGGATCCTACGAGCAGTACTTC
CASSTQGSYEQYF
>-|-|TRBJ2-3|TRBV7-8
TGTGCCAGCAGCTTAGGGGTGGGCCTGAACCCGTATTTT
CASSLGVGLNPYF
>-|-|TRBJ2-5|TRBV5-1
TGCGCCAGCAGCCCGGGGGTCGGAGAGACCCAGTACTTC
CASSPGVGETQYF
>-|-|TRBJ2-7|TRBV5-1
TGCGCCAGCAGCCAGAGTCCCGGCGGGTACGAGCAGTACTTC
CASSQSPGGYEQYF
>-|-|TRBJ2-1|TRBV9
TGTGCCAGCAGCGTAGATGGGGGACTGGTATACAATGAGCAGTTCTTC
CASSVDGGLVYNEQFF
>-|-|TRBJ2-2|TRBV5-4
TGTGCCAGCAGCAACCCACAGGGACGGAACGGGGAGCTGTTTTTT
CASSNPQGRNGELFF
>-|once|TRBJ1-1|TRBV7-9
TGTGCCAGCAGCCCCGACAGAATTTACACTGAAGCTTTCTTT
CASSPDRIYTEAFF
>-|once|TRBJ2-7|TRBV10-3
TGTGCCATCAGTCCGGGACCCGAGCAGTACTTC
CAISPGPEQYF
>-|-|TRBJ1-5|TRBV2
TGTGCCAGCGGGGGGGGTGATAAGGGCCAGCCCCAGCATTTT
CASGGGDKGQPQHF
>TRBD1|-|TRBJ1-2|TRBV9
TGTGCCAGCAGTCCACAGGGGCTTACTAACTATGGCTACACCTTC
CASSPQGLTNYGYTF
>-|-|TRBJ2-3|TRBV28
TGTGCCAGCAGTTTATGGGTGCCAGGCTCCACAGATACGCAGTATTTT
CASSLWVPGSTDTQYF
>TRBD1|-|TRBJ2-7|TRBV28
TGTGCCAGCAGTTTTATCGGGGACAGGGGGTTTGACGAGCAGTACTTC
CASSFIGDRGFDEQYF
>TRBD2|-|TRBJ2-1|TRBV13
TGTGCCAGCAGCTTAAAGCGGGACCGGGTTTTCGATGAGCAGTTCTTC
CASSLKRDRVFDEQFF
>-|few|TRBJ2-7|TRBV10-3
TGTGCCATCAGTGAGCTACAGGCCTCAAACGAGCAGTACTTC
CAISELQASNEQYF
>TRBD1|once|TRBJ1-5|TRBV2
TGTGCCAGCGACAGGGTCAGCAATCAGCCCCAGCATTTT
CASDRVSNQPQHF
>-|-|TRBJ2-7|TRBV2
TGTGCCAGCTCGGGAGAAGACGAGCAGTACTTC
CASSGEDEQYF
>-|-|TRBJ2-6|TRBV5-4
TGTGCCAGCAGCCTATTTGGGGGGGCCAACGTCCTGACTTTC
CASSLFGGANVLTF
>TRBD2|few|TRBJ2-1|TRBV29-1
TGCGCCGGGACCGGGACTAGCGGAAGAAGTTTAAGGAGCTCCTACAATGAGCAGTTCTTC
CAGTGTSGRSLRSSYNEQFF
>-|few|TRBJ1-2|TRBV19
TGTGCCAGTAGTATAGATCCTAAGGGTTATGGCTACACCTTC
CASSIDPKGYGYTF
>-|-|TRBJ2-3|TRBV19
TGTGCCAGTAGCCCAAATGCGGGGGCCCGCCGGCAGTATTTT
CASSPNAGARRQYF
>-|-|TRBJ1-2|TRBV30
TGTGCCTGGAGTGTACCACCAGCTAACTATGGCTACACCTTC
CAWSVPPANYGYTF
>-|-|TRBJ1-1|TRBV6-6
TGTGCCAGCTGTGAGTCCCCATACAAGGGCGCTTTCTTT
CASCESPYKGAFF
>TRBD1|-|TRBJ1-6|TRBV9
TGTGCCAGCAGCGTAGCGGCAGGGGGTTCACCCCTCCACTTT
CASSVAAGGSPLHF